This TCR beta chain derives from a study of T cells in Graves' hyperthyroidism and ophthalmopathy. Study outcomes and limitations: The majority of expanded thyroid clonotypes above 0.001 also appeared in blood. Separation of ophthalmopathy from stable hyperthyroidism was achieved by a 13 V-J model.

Researchers amplified the TCR beta CDR3 regions from RNA transcripts. The HTBI set primed first-round TCR CDR3 RT-PCR. Using its own MiXCR run on the multiplex PCR reads, TCRdb lists one record per CDR3 protein. The table lists approximately 560,000 distinct CDR3 sequences, around 45% of them singletons. This clonotype was detected many times. No antigen is known for it. V was shortened by 5 bases and J by 5 bases, with 10 bases between the two germline ends. The CDR3 has 13 residues. Germline V gene sequence: CDR1 SEHNR, CDR2 FQNEAQ (reference sequence). The chain combines TRBV7-9 with TRBJ1-3; D is ambiguous. The origin of this receptor is a young woman with Graves' hyperthyroidism. Sequenced material: peripheral blood or thyroid tissue (not recorded which). The CDR3 sequence: CASSDATRNTIYF. CDR3 DNA sequence: TGTGCCAGCAGCGATGCCACGAGAAACACCATATATTTT.